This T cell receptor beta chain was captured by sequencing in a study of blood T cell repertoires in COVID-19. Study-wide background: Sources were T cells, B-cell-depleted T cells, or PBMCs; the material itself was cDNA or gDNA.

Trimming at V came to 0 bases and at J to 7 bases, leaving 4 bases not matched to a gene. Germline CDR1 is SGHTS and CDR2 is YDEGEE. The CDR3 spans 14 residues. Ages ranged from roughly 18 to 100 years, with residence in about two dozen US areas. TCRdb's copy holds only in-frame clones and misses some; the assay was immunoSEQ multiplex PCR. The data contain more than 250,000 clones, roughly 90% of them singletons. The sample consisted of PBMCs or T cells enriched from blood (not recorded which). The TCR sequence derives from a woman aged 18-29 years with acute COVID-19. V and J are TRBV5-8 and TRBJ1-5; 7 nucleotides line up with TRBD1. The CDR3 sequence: CASSLEGAKQPQHF. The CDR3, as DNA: TGTGCCAGCAGCTTGGAGGGGGCAAAACAGCCCCAGCATTTT.